This TCR beta chain comes out of a study of T-cell reconstitution after alpha-beta-depleted transplantation in children. Unique molecular identifiers were incorporated into the prepared TCRbeta library. TCRdb re-called the PCR reads through MiXCR, storing one row per CDR3 protein. This sample has about 300,000 distinct CDR3 sequences, with 10% found just once. Findings of the study overall: There were some patients whose high TCRbeta diversity at day 60 came from surviving recipient T cells and thymic progenitors.

In this sample, this clonotype turned up many times. Its antigen is still unknown. The CDR3 extends over 17 amino acids. Germline V gene data show CDR1 as MGHDK and CDR2 as SYGVNS. The ends lost 0 bases at V and 7 bases at J; junction bases unmatched: 14. This TCR was recovered from a boy in the first two years of life with acute myeloid leukemia, due to receive a stem cell transplant. This chain connects TRBV25-1 to TRBJ2-7; TRBD2 matches at 8 bases. The source was PBMCs, collected before TCRalphabeta/CD19-depleted stem cell transplant. The CDR3 region is CASSEYPGSGSRLEQYF. The CDR3 coding sequence is TGTGCCAGCAGTGAATACCCAGGGAGCGGGAGCCGTTTGGAGCAGTACTTC.